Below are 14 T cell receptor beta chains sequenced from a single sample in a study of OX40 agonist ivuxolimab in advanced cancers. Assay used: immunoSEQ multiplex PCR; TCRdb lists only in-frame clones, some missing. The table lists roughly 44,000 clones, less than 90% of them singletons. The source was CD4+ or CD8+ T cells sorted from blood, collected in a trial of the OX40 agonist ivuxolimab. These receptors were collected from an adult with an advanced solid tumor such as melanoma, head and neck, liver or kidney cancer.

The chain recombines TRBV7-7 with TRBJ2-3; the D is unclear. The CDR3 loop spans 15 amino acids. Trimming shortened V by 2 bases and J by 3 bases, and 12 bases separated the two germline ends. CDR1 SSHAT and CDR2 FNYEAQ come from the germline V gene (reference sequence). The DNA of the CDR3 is TGTGCCAGCAGCTTAACACACTCTAGGACAGATACGCAGTATTTT. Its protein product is CASSLTHSRTDTQYF.

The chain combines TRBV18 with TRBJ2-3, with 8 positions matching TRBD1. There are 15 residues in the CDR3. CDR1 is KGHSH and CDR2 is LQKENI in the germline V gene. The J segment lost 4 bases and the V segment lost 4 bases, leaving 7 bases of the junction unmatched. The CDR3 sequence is CASSRAGQGSDTQYF. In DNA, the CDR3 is TGTGCCAGCTCACGGGCTGGACAGGGCTCAGATACGCAGTATTTT.

This CDR3 is CASSGGDSNQPQHF. Written as DNA, the CDR3 is TGCGCCAGCAGCGGCGGGGATAGCAATCAGCCCCAGCATTTT. The V and J genes are TRBV5-1 and TRBJ1-5; the D is unclear. With 4 bases removed from V and 0 bases from J, the gap between germline ends came to 8 bases. Germline loops: CDR1 SGHRS, CDR2 YFSETQ. CDR3 length: 14 residues.

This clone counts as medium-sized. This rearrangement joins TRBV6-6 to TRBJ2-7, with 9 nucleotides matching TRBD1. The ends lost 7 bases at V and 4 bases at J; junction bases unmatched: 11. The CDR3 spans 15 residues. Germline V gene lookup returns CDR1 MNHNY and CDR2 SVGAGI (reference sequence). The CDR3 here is CASNPDRGGFYEQYF. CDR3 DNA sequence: TGTGCCAGCAATCCGGACAGGGGCGGCTTTTACGAGCAGTACTTC.

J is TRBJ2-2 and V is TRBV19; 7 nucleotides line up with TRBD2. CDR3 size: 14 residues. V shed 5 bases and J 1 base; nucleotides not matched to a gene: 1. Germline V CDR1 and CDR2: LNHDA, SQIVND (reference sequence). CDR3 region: CASSASGNTGELFF. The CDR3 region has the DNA TGTGCCAGTAGTGCTAGCGGGAACACCGGGGAGCTGTTTTTT.

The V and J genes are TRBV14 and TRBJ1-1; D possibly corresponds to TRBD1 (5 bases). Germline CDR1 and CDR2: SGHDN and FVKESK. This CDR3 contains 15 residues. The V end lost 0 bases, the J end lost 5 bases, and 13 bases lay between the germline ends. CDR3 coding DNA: TGTGCCAGCAGCCAAGAGTGGGGCCTAGGGACTGAAGCTTTCTTT. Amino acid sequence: CASSQEWGLGTEAFF.

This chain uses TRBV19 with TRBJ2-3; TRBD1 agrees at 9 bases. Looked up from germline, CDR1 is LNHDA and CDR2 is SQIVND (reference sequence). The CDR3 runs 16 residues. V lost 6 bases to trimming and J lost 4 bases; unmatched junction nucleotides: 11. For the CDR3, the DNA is TGTGCCAGTAGGGGAGACGGGACAGGGTTCCCAGATACGCAGTATTTT. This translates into CASRGDGTGFPDTQYF.

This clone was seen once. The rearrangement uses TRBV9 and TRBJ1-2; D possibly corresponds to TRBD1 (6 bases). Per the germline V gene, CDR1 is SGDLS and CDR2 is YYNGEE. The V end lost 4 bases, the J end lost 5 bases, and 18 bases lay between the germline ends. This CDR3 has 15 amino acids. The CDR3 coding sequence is TGTGCCAGCAGCCCAACTCTACAGGGTAATTATGGCTACACCTTC. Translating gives CASSPTLQGNYGYTF.

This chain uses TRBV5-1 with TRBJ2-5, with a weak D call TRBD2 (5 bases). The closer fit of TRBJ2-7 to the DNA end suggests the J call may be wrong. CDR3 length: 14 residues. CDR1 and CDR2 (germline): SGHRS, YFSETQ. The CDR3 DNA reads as TGCGCCAGCAGCTTGGTTGATAGCGTTAACGAGCAGTACTTC. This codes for CASSLVDSVNEQYF.

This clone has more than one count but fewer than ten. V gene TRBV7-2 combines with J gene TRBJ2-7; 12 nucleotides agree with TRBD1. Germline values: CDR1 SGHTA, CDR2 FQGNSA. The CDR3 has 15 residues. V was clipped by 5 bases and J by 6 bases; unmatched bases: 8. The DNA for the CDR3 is TGTGCCAGCAGCCCTCCCCGGGACAGGGGGCGCGAGCAGTACTTC. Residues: CASSPPRDRGREQYF.

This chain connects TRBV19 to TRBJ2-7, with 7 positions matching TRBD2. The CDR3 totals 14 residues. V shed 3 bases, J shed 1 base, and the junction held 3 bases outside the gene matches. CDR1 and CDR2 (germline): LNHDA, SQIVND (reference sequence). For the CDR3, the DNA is TGTGCCAGTAGTATGCGAGCGGGGTCCTACGAGCAGTACTTC. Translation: CASSMRAGSYEQYF.

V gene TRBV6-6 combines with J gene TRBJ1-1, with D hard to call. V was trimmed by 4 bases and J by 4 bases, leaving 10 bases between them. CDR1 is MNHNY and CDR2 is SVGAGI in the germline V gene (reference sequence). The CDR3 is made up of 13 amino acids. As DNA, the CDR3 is TGTGCCAGCAGTTGGAATCGGGGCACTGAAGCTTTCTTT. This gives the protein CASSWNRGTEAFF.

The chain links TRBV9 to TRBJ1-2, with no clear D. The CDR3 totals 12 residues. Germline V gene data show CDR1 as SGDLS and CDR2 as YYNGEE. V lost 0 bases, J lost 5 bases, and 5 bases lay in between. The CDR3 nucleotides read TGTGCCAGCAGCGTAGGGTTGTATGGCTACACCTTC. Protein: CASSVGLYGYTF.

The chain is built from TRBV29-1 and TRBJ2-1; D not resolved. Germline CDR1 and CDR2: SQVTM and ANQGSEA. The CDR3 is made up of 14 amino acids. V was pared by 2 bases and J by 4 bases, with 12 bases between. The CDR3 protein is CSVERDRTYNEQFF. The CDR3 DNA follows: TGCAGCGTTGAACGCGACCGAACTTACAATGAGCAGTTCTTC.